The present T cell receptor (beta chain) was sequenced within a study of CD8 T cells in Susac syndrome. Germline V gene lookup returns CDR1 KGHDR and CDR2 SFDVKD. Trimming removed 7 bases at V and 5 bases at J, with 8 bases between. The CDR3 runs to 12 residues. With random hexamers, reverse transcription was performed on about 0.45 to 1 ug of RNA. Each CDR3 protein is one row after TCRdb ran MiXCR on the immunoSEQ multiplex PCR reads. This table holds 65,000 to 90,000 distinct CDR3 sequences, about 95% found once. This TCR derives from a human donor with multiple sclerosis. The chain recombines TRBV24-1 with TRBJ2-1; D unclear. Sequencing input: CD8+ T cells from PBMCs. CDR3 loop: CATSNKNNEQFF. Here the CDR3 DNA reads TGTGCCACCAGCAATAAAAACAATGAGCAGTTCTTC.